This TCR beta chain is drawn from a study of CD8 T cells in Susac syndrome. Study results and caveats: The authors acknowledged that the study's TCR sequencing and HLA analysis involved relatively few individuals. The CD4+ T cell repertoires in Susac syndrome were not clonally expanded.

Bulk CD8+ and CD4+ cells came from magnetic negative isolation; CD8+ TEMRA by FACS. About this clonotype itself: Antigen unknown.

J was trimmed by 2 bases and V by 7 bases; bases with no gene match: 8. CDR3 length: 15 amino acids. Germline CDR1 MDHEN, CDR2 SYDVKM. It was with random hexamers that about 0.45 to 1 ug RNA was reverse transcribed. It was immunoSEQ multiplex PCR that amplified TCR beta CDR3 across 54 Vbeta and 13 Jbeta. Each CDR3 protein is one row after TCRdb ran MiXCR on the immunoSEQ multiplex PCR reads. The sample yields around 170,000 distinct CDR3 sequences, around 95% seen once. J is TRBJ2-7 and V is TRBV28; 10 bases fit TRBD2. The sample comprised CD4+ T cells from PBMCs. This TCR was sampled from a human donor with Susac syndrome. CDR3 residues: CASTMTSGLPYEQYF. The CDR3 DNA reads TGTGCCAGCACCATGACTAGCGGGTTACCCTACGAGCAGTACTTC. Full variable domain (outside the CDR3, taken from reference TRBV28 and TRBJ2-7): DVKVTQSSRYLVKRTGEKVFLECVQDMDHENMFWYRQDPGLGLRLIYFSYDVKMKEKGDIPEGYSVSREKKERFSLILESASTNQTSMYLCASTMTSGLPYEQYFGPGTRLTVT.